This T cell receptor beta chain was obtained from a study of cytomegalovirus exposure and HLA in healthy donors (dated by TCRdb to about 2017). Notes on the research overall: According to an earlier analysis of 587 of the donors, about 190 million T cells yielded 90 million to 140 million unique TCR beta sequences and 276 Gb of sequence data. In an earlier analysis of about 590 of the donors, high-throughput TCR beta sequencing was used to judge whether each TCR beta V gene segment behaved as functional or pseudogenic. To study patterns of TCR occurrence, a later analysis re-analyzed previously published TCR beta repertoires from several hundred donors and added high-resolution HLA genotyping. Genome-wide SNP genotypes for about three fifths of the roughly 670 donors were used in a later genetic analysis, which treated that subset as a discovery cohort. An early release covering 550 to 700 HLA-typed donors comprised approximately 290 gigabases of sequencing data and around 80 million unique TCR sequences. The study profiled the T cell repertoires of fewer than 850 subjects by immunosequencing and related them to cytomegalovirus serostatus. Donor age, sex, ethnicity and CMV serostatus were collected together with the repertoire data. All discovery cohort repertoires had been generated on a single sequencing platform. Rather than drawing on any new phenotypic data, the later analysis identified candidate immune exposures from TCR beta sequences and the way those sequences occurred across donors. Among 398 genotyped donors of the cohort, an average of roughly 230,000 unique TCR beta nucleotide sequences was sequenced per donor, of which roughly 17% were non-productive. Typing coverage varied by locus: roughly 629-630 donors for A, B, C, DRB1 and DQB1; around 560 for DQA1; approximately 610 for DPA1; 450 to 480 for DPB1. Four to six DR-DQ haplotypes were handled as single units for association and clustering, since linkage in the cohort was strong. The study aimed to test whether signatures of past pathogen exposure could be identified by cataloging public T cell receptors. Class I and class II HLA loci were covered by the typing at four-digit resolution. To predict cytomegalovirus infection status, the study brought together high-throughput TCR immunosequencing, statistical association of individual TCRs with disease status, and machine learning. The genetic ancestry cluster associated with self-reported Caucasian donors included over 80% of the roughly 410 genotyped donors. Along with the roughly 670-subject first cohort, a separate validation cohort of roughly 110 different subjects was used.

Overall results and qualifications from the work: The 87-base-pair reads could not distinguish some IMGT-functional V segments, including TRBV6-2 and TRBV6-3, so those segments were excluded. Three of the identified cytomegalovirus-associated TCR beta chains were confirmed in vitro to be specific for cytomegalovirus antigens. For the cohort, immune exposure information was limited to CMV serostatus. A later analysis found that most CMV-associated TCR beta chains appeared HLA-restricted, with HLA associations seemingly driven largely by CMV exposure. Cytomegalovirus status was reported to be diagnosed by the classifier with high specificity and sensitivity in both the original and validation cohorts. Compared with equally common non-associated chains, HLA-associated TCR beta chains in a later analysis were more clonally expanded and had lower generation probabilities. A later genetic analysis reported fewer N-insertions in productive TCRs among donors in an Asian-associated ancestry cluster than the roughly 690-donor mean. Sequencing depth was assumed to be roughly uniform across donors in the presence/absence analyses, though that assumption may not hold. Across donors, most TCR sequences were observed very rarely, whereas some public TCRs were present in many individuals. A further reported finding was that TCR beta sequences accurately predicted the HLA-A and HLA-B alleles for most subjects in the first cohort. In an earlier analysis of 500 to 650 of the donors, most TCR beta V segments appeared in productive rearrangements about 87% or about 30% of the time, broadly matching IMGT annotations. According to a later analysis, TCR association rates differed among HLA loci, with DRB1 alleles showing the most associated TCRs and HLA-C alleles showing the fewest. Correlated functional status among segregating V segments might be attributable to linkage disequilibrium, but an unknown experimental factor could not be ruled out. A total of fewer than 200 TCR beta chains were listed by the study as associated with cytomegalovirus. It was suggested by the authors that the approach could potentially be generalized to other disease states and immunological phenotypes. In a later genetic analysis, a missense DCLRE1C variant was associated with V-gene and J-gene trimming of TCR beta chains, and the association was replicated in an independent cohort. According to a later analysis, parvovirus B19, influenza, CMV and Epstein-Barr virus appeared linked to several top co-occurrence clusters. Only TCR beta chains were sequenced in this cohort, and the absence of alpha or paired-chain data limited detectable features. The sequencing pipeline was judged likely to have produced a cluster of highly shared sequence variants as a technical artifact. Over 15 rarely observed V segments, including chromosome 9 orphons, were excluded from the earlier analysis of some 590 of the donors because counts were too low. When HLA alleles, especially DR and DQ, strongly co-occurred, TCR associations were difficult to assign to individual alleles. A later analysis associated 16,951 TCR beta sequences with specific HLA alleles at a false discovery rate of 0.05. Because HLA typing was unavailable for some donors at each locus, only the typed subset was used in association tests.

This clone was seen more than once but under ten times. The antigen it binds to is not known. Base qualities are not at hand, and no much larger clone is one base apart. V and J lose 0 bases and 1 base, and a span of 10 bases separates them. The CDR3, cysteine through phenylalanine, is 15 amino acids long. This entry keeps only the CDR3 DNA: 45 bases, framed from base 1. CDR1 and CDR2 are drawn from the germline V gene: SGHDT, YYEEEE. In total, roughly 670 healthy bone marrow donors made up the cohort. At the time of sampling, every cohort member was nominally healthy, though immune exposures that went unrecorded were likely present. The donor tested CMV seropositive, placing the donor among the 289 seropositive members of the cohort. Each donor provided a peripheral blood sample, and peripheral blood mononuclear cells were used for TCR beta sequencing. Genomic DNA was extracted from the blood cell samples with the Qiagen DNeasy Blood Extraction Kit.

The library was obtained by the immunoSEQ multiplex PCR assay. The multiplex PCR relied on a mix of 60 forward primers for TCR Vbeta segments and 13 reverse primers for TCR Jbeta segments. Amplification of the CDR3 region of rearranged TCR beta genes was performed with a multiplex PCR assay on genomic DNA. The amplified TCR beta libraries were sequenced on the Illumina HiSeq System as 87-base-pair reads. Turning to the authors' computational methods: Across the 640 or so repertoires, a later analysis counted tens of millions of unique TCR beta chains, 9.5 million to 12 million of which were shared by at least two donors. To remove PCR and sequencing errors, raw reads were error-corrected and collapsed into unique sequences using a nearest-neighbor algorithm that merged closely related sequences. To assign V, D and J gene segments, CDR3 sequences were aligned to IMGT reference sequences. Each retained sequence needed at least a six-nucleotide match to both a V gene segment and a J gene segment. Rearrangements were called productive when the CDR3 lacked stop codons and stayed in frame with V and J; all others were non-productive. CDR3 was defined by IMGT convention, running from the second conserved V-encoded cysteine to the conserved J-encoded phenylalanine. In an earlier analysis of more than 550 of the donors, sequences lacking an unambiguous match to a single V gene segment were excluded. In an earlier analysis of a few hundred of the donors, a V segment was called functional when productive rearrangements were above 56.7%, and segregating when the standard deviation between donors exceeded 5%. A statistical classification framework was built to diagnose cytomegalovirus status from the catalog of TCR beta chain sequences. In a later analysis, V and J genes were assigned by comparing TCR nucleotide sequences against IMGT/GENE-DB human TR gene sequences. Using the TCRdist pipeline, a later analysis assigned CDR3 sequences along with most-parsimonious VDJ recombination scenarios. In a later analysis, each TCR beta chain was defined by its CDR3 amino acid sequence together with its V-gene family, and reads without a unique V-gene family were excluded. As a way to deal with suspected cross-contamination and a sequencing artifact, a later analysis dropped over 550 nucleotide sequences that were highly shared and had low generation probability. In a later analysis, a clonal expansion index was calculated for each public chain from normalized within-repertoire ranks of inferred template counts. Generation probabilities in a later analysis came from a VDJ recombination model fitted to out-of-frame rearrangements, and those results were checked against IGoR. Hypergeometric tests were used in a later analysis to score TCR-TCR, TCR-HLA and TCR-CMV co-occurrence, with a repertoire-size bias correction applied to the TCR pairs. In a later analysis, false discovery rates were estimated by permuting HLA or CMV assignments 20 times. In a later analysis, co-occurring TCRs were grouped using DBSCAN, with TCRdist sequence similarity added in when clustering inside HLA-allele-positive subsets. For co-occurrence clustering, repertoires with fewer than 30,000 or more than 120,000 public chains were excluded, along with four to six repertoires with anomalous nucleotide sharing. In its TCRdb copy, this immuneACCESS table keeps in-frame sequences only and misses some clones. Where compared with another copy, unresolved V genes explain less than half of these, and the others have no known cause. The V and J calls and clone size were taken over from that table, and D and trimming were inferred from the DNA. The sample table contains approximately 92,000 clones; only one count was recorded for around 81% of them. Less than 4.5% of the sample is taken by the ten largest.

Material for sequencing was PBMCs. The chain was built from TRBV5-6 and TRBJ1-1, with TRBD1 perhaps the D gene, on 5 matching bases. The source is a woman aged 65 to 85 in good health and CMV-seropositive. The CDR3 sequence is CASSLVGHQNTEAFF. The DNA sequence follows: TGTGCCAGCAGCTTGGTGGGGCACCAGAACACTGAAGCTTTCTTT.